This T cell receptor beta chain came from a study of cytomegalovirus exposure and HLA in healthy donors. At the level of the study: Some 85 million unique TCRs, all from HLA-typed donors, were included in an early release of the data.

Whole-study findings and limits: A later analysis linked a missense variant in DCLRE1C to the trimming of TCR beta V and J genes. Earlier analysis yielded a pattern in which most TCR beta V segments were productive about 87% or about 30% of the time. The authors considered a cluster of highly shared sequence variants likely to be a sequencing artifact.

Comments on this clone: Its antigen is not known.

The PCR had 60 Vbeta and 13 Jbeta primers. The data were produced by immunoSEQ multiplex PCR, yet TCRdb's version contains in-frame clones alone and is incomplete. Counted here are about 150,000 clones, about 60% occurring once; the ten biggest clones make up around 7.1%. The clonotype originates from a woman aged 60 to 75 in good health and CMV-seropositive. The specimen was PBMCs.

The CDR3 spells CASSLGASGSSDTQYF. The CDR3 DNA reads TGTGCCAGCAGCTTAGGGGCTAGCGGGAGTTCCGATACGCAGTATTTT. The chain links TRBV11-2 to TRBJ2-3; TRBD2 matches 10 bases. V shed 1 base, J shed 6 bases, and the junction held 7 bases outside the gene matches. Germline V gene sequence: CDR1 SGHAT, CDR2 FQNNGV. This CDR3 has 16 residues.